The rows below give T cell receptor beta chains drawn from one sample of a study of T cell changes during pregnancy in multiple sclerosis. Sequencing was performed with immunoSEQ multiplex PCR; in TCRdb, only in-frame clones are kept and a portion is missing. The top ten clones hold less than 2.5% of a sample with 65,000 to 95,000 clones, approximately 90% of them seen once. The input for sequencing was peripheral blood, taken before pregnancy. The receptors were sampled from a female donor with multiple sclerosis, enrolled in a pregnancy study. Both conserved end residues are part of each CDR3. Fields, in order: J gene, V gene, D gene, CDR3 protein, CDR3 DNA. The D gene is left open where the match is weak.

TRBJ1-6	TRBV4-1	-	CASSQSSERGGSPLHF	TGCGCCAGCAGCCAGTCCTCGGAGCGGGGGGGTTCACCCCTCCACTTT
TRBJ1-2	TRBV19	-	CASSPRVLGLYTF	TGTGCCAGTAGTCCCCGGGTCTTGGGACTCTACACCTTC
TRBJ1-1	TRBV5-6	-	CASSRGSGWNTEAFF	TGTGCCAGCAGCCGGGGGTCGGGTTGGAACACTGAAGCTTTCTTT
TRBJ1-1	TRBV19	TRBD1	CASSVGQGHTEAFF	TGTGCCAGTAGTGTGGGACAGGGTCATACTGAAGCTTTCTTT
TRBJ1-5	TRBV6-1	-	CASRAGEHSNQPQHF	TGTGCCAGCAGGGCAGGGGAACATAGCAATCAGCCCCAGCATTTT
TRBJ2-2	TRBV11-3	TRBD2	CASSPRGGELTGELFF	TGTGCCAGCAGCCCCCGGGGAGGGGAGCTCACCGGGGAGCTGTTTTTT
TRBJ2-1	TRBV6-5	-	CASRDSLYNEQFF	TGTGCCAGCAGGGACAGCCTCTACAATGAGCAGTTCTTC
TRBJ1-2	TRBV6-5	-	CATRSGNYGYTF	TGTGCCACCAGGAGCGGCAACTATGGCTACACCTTC
TRBJ1-1	TRBV6-5	-	CASSYGATMNTEAFF	TGTGCCAGCAGTTACGGGGCGACCATGAACACTGAAGCTTTCTTT
TRBJ1-1	TRBV11-2	TRBD1	CASSLPGQGFTEAFF	TGTGCCAGCAGCCTCCCGGGACAGGGGTTCACTGAAGCTTTCTTT
TRBJ2-2	TRBV4-2	-	CASSHGVGSQGTGELFF	TGTGCCAGCAGCCATGGGGTCGGGAGTCAGGGCACCGGGGAGCTGTTTTTT
TRBJ1-2	TRBV7-2	-	CASSFIPGHSNYGYTF	TGTGCCAGCAGCTTCATTCCGGGACATTCTAACTATGGCTACACCTTC
TRBJ1-5	TRBV19	TRBD1	CASSGLDRGSNQPQHF	TGTGCCAGTTCGGGGTTAGACAGGGGAAGCAATCAGCCCCAGCATTTT
TRBJ2-5	TRBV29-1	-	CSVDEDGGETQYF	TGCAGCGTTGACGAGGACGGAGGGGAGACCCAGTACTTC
TRBJ1-1	TRBV19	TRBD1	CASSMRGPPLNTEAFF	TGTGCCAGTAGTATGAGGGGGCCACCTCTGAACACTGAAGCTTTCTTT
TRBJ2-7	TRBV30	TRBD2	CAWSGDYSYEQYF	TGTGCCTGGAGTGGGGACTACTCCTACGAGCAGTACTTC